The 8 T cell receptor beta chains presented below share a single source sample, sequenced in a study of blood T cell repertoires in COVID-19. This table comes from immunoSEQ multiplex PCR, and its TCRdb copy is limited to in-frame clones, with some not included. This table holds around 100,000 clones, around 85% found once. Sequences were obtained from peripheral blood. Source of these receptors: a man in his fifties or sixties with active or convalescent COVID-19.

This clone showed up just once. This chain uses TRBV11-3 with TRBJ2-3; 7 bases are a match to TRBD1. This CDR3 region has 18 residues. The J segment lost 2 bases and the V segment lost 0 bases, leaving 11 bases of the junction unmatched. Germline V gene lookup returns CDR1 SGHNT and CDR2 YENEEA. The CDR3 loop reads CASSLEIYGQDDTDTQYF. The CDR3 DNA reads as TGTGCCAGCAGCTTAGAAATCTACGGACAGGACGACACAGATACGCAGTATTTT.

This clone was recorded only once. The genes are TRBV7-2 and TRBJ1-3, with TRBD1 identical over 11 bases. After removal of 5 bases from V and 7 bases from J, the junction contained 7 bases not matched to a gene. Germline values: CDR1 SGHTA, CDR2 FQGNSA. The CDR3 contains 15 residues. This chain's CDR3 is CASSVGTGGFNTIYF. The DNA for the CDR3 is TGTGCCAGCAGCGTCGGGACAGGGGGGTTTAACACCATATATTTT.

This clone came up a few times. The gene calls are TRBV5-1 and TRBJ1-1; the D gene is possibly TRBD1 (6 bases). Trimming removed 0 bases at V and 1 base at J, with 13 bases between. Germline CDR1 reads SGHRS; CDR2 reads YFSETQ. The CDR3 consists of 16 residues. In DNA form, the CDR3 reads TGCGCCAGCAGCTTGGAGGACCCGACAGGGAACACTGAAGCTTTCTTT. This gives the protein CASSLEDPTGNTEAFF.

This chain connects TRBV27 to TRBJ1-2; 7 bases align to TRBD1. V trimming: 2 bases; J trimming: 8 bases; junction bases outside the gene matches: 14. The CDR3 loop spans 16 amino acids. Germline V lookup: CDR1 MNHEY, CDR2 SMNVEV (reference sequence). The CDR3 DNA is TGTGCCAGCAGTTTAGGGCCCACAGGGGCGGGTGGCGGCTACACCTTC. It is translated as CASSLGPTGAGGGYTF.

The CDR3 coding sequence is TGTGCCAGCTCACTTCTCCCCCCGGGACAGGGAGGATACGAGCAGTACTTC. Translation: CASSLLPPGQGGYEQYF. V gene TRBV18 combines with J gene TRBJ2-7, with 9 bases fitting TRBD1. The V gene end was trimmed by 4 bases and the J gene end by 4 bases; junction bases not matched to a gene: 14. This CDR3 has 17 residues. Germline V gives CDR1 KGHSH, CDR2 LQKENI. The entire variable domain, with the rest obtained from reference TRBV18 and TRBJ2-7, is as follows: NAGVMQNPRHLVRRRGQEARLRCSPMKGHSHVYWYRQLPEEGLKFMVYLQKENIIDESGMPKERFSAEFPKEGPSILRIQQVVRGDSAAYFCASSLLPPGQGGYEQYFGPGTRLTVT.

The DNA of the CDR3 is TGTGCCAGCAGCTTAGACCTAGCGGGAGCCTTCAAGGGGCAGTTCTTC. Its translation is CASSLDLAGAFKGQFF. The chain uses TRBV7-9 and TRBJ2-1, with 10 positions matching TRBD2. V lost 1 base to trimming and J lost 12 bases; unmatched junction nucleotides: 12. The CDR3 loop spans 16 amino acids. The germline CDR1 and CDR2 sequences are SEHNR and FQNEAQ (reference sequence).

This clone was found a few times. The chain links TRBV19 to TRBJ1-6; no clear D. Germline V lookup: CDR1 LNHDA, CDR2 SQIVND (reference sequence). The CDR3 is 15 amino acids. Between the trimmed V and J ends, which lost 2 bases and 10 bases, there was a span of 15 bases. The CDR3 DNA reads TGTGCCAGTAGTATACGGGAATTTGATGGATCACCCCTCCACTTT. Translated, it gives CASSIREFDGSPLHF.

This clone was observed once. The CDR3 sequence is CASSSRGSAGEQYF. The CDR3 DNA reads TGTGCCAGCAGCTCCCGGGGGTCCGCTGGGGAGCAGTACTTC. The chain carries TRBV7-6 and TRBJ2-7, with D possibly TRBD2 on 6 matching bases. The CDR3 is 14 amino acids. The germline gives CDR1 SGHVS, CDR2 FNYEAQ. V gave up 4 bases and J gave up 7 bases, with 17 bases separating them.